Listed here are 18 T cell receptor beta chains from one sample, sequenced in a study of blood T cell repertoires in COVID-19. The protocol was immunoSEQ multiplex PCR, while the TCRdb copy is restricted to in-frame clones and leaves out a portion. Here the sample spans 350,000 to 500,000 clones, more than 70% being singletons. The sequencing input was PBMCs or T cells enriched from blood (not recorded which). These receptors originate from a woman under 30 who had been exposed to COVID-19.

This chain links TRBV11-2 with TRBJ2-1; a possible D gene is TRBD2 (6 bases). The germline V gene encodes CDR1 SGHAT and CDR2 FQNNGV. Trimming cost V 1 base and J 8 bases, with 12 bases left between them. The length of the CDR3 is 14 residues. Written as DNA, the CDR3 is TGTGCCAGCAGCTTAGGACTAGGTATCTATGAGCAGTTCTTC. Translation gives CASSLGLGIYEQFF.

V usage is TRBV4-1 and J usage is TRBJ2-4; 11 bases are shared with TRBD2. Germline CDR1 MGHRA, CDR2 YSYEKL. V shed 0 bases, J shed 9 bases, and the junction held 7 bases outside the gene matches. The length of the CDR3 is 16 residues. This chain's CDR3 is CASSQDTSGSLIIQYF. CDR3 DNA sequence: TGCGCCAGCAGCCAAGATACTAGCGGGAGTTTGATCATTCAGTACTTC.

The V and J genes are TRBV4-1 and TRBJ2-5, with no clear D. Per germline, CDR1 MGHRA and CDR2 YSYEKL. The CDR3 runs 14 residues. Trimming shortened V by 3 bases and J by 2 bases, and 10 bases separated the two germline ends. As DNA, the CDR3 is TGCGCCAGCAGCCAGGCACAAAGACAAGAGACCCAGTACTTC. Translating it yields CASSQAQRQETQYF.

J is TRBJ1-1 and V is TRBV9; D perhaps matches TRBD1 (6 bases). CDR3 length: 15 residues. Trimming took off 0 bases at V and 0 bases at J, with 9 bases between the two ends. Looked up from germline, CDR1 is SGDLS and CDR2 is YYNGEE. In DNA, the CDR3 is TGTGCCAGCAGCGTAGAGACAGGATTGAACACTGAAGCTTTCTTT. Translating it yields CASSVETGLNTEAFF.

This rearrangement joins TRBV20-1 to TRBJ2-5; perhaps TRBD1 as D (6 bases). V was pared by 3 bases and J by 7 bases, with 9 bases between. CDR1 and CDR2 (germline): DFQATT, SNEGSKA (reference sequence). This CDR3 region has 11 residues. In nucleotides, the CDR3 is TGCAGTGCTAGCAGGGGTGGGACCCAGTACTTC. Amino acid sequence: CSASRGGTQYF.

The rearrangement links TRBV7-9 to TRBJ1-2; TRBD1 matches at 10 bases. CDR1 and CDR2 from the germline V gene are SEHNR and FQNEAQ (reference sequence). Unmatched junction bases numbered 10, after V lost 7 bases and J lost 8 bases. The CDR3 totals 14 residues. Here the CDR3 reads CASTSFGTGEGYTF. The DNA of the CDR3 is TGTGCCAGCACCTCATTTGGGACAGGGGAAGGCTACACCTTC.

The chain has TRBV9 and TRBJ1-2; a weak D match, TRBD1 (5 bases). V was clipped by 6 bases and J by 2 bases, with 8 bases between them. The CDR3 sequence is 12 residues long. CDR1 is SGDLS, CDR2 YYNGEE, per germline. The CDR3 region has the DNA TGTGCCAGCACGACAGAGAACTATGGCTACACCTTC. Protein: CASTTENYGYTF. The full variable domain, rest sourced from reference TRBV9 and TRBJ1-2, is DSGVTQTPKHLITATGQRVTLRCSPRSGDLSVYWYQQSLDQGLQFLIQYYNGEERAKGNILERFSAQQFPDLHSELNLSSLELGDSALYFCASTTENYGYTFGSGTRLTVV.

This sequence joins TRBV28 and TRBJ2-5; D might be TRBD1 (5 bases). V lost 5 bases and J 4 bases, leaving 20 bases between the germline ends. CDR1 is MDHEN and CDR2 is SYDVKM in the germline V gene. The CDR3 contains 16 residues. As DNA, the CDR3 is TGTGCCAGCAGTGATGTGCAGGGATTCGCTATAGAGACCCAGTACTTC. Its translation is CASSDVQGFAIETQYF.

Regarding this clone: The sample holds other DNA sequences that translate to the same CDR3. V and J are TRBV28 and TRBJ1-5, with TRBD1 identical over 8 bases. CDR1 MDHEN and CDR2 SYDVKM come from the germline V gene. The CDR3 contains 14 residues. V was clipped by 5 bases and J by 4 bases; unmatched bases: 4. The CDR3: CASSPGGRNQPQHF. The CDR3 DNA follows: TGTGCCAGCAGTCCAGGGGGCCGTAATCAGCCCCAGCATTTT.

The V and J genes are TRBV7-2 and TRBJ2-1; tentative D call: TRBD1 (5 bases). V gave up 6 bases and J gave up 5 bases, with 17 bases separating them. The germline CDR1 and CDR2 sequences are SGHTA and FQGNSA. This CDR3 is 15 amino acids long. In DNA form, the CDR3 reads TGTGCCAGCAGACCTGACAGATATAACAACAATGAGCAGTTCTTC. It specifies CASRPDRYNNNEQFF.

The chain recombines TRBV28 with TRBJ1-5; no firm D call. V lost 4 bases to trimming and J lost 0 bases, with 16 bases between them. The CDR3 contains 17 residues. CDR1 is MDHEN, CDR2 SYDVKM, per germline. CDR3 sequence reads: CASSSPRKTHSNQPQHF. CDR3 sequence (DNA): TGTGCCAGCAGTTCCCCACGAAAGACTCATAGCAATCAGCCCCAGCATTTT.

This clone appeared a single time. The V gene is TRBV12-3 or TRBV12-4, the J gene TRBJ1-1; the match to TRBD1 covers 9 bases. This CDR3 is 13 amino acids long. V dropped 6 bases and J dropped 4; count of bases not matched to a gene: 3. For the CDR3, the DNA is TGTGCCAGCAGGGGACAGGGTAGCACTGAAGCTTTCTTT. This sequence encodes CASRGQGSTEAFF.

This chain links TRBV7-9 with TRBJ2-1, with D uncertain. The CDR3 sequence is 15 residues long. V shed 0 bases and J shed 3 bases, with 9 bases lying between them. Germline loops: CDR1 SEHNR, CDR2 FQNEAQ (reference sequence). The CDR3 sequence is CASSLAWRNYNEQFF. In nucleotides, the CDR3 is TGTGCCAGCAGCTTAGCCTGGCGGAACTACAATGAGCAGTTCTTC.

The chain recombines TRBV11-2 with TRBJ2-7; D unresolved. Germline V CDR1 and CDR2: SGHAT, FQNNGV. There are 18 residues in the CDR3. Trimming pared 2 bases from V and 6 bases from J, leaving 26 bases between. The CDR3 bases are TGTGCCAGCAGCTTAAGTTTGTTTGTGAACGAACCGGTCCTCGAGCAGTACTTC. Protein: CASSLSLFVNEPVLEQYF.

The rearrangement joins TRBV7-9 to TRBJ1-1; D is possibly TRBD1 (5 bases). V dropped 3 bases and J dropped 4 bases, with 18 bases sitting between them. CDR1 is SEHNR, CDR2 FQNEAQ, per germline (reference sequence). CDR3 size: 16 residues. The chain's CDR3 is CASSFDSPGISTEAFF. CDR3 nucleotide sequence: TGTGCCAGCAGCTTCGATAGCCCAGGGATTTCCACTGAAGCTTTCTTT.

This chain connects TRBV7-9 to TRBJ1-5; D is unresolved. The V and J ends lost 4 bases and 5 bases respectively, with 6 bases between them. CDR3 length: 12 amino acids. The germline V gene has CDR1 SEHNR and CDR2 FQNEAQ (reference sequence). CDR3 in amino acids: CASSSDYQPQHF. CDR3 bases: TGTGCCAGCAGCTCGGACTATCAGCCCCAGCATTTT.

This clone occurred once. The gene calls are TRBV5-5 and TRBJ1-5, with D possibly TRBD1 on 5 matching bases. V lost 5 bases and J 4 bases, leaving 13 bases between the germline ends. The CDR3 is made up of 14 amino acids. Per germline, CDR1 SGHKS and CDR2 YYEKEE (reference sequence). The CDR3 DNA reads as TGTGCCAGCAGTTTTGTGGGGGGGAATCAGCCCCAGCATTTT. Amino acids: CASSFVGGNQPQHF. Full variable domain (outside the CDR3, taken from reference TRBV5-5 and TRBJ1-5): DAGVTQSPTHLIKTRGQQVTLRCSPISGHKSVSWYQQVLGQGPQFIFQYYEKEERGRGNFPDRFSARQFPNYSSELNVNALLLGDSALYLCASSFVGGNQPQHFGDGTRLSIL.

V and J are TRBV28 and TRBJ1-5; D ambiguous. Trimming stripped 3 bases from V and 0 bases from J, with 9 bases between. This CDR3 is built from 15 residues. Germline CDR1 and CDR2: MDHEN and SYDVKM. CDR3 sequence: CASSFMTNSNQPQHF. The CDR3 region has the DNA TGTGCCAGCAGTTTTATGACAAATAGCAATCAGCCCCAGCATTTT.